This TCR beta chain emerged from a study of cytomegalovirus exposure and HLA in healthy donors. This PCR relied on a set of 60 Vbeta primers and 13 Jbeta primers. Clones were read by immunoSEQ multiplex PCR, and TCRdb kept only the in-frame ones, dropping some. This sample carries around 160,000 clones, 60% to 80% of them seen once, and the ten largest clones take over 11%. The clonotype originates from a man aged 45-60 years in good health and CMV-seropositive. Sequenced input: PBMCs.

The CDR3 DNA reads TGTGCCAGCAGCCACTCAGGGACTAGCTCCTATAATTCACCCCTCCACTTT. It is translated as CASSHSGTSSYNSPLHF. The V call is TRBV14, the J call TRBJ1-6; a possible D gene is TRBD1 (5 bases). Trimming left V 3 bases short and J 0 bases short, with 12 bases between. CDR3 length: 17 residues. Germline V lookup: CDR1 SGHDN, CDR2 FVKESK.